This note documents a single TCR beta chain sequence. Its antigen remains unidentified. This record belongs to a study of cytomegalovirus exposure and HLA in healthy donors. Germline CDR1 MGHRA, CDR2 YSYEKL. With 4 bases clipped from V and 2 bases from J, the junction kept 4 bases outside the gene matches. CDR3 length equals 15 residues. General study findings and limits: There were 150 to 200 TCR beta chains listed as cytomegalovirus-associated. Subsequent analysis showed first-cohort TCR clusters tending to co-occur in around 110 validation repertoires.

Generated by immunoSEQ multiplex PCR, the TCRdb table keeps only in-frame clones and is missing some. This table holds about 170,000 clones, 86% found once. The chain carries TRBV4-1 and TRBJ2-3, with TRBD2 matching 9 bases. The receptor was isolated from a woman aged 18-35 years in good health and CMV-seronegative. What was sequenced was PBMCs. The CDR3 here is CASSLLAGATDTQYF. CDR3 coding DNA: TGCGCCAGCAGCCTCTTAGCGGGGGCCACAGATACGCAGTATTTT.